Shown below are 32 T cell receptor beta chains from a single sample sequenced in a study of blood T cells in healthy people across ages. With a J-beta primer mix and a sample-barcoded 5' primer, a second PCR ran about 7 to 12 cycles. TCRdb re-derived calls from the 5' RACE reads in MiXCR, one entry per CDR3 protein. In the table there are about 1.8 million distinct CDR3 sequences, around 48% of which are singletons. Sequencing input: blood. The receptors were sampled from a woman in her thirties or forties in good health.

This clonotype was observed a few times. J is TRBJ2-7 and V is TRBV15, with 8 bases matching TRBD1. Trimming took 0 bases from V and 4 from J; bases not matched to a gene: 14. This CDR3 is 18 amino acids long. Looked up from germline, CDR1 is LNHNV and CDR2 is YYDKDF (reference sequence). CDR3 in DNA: TGTGCCACCAGCAGAGATGGGAGAATTCAGACAGGGGAGTACGAGCAGTACTTC. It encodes CATSRDGRIQTGEYEQYF.

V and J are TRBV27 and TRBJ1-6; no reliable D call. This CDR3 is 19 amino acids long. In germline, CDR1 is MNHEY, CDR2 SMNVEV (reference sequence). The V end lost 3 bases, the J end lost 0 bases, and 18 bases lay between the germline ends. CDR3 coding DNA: TGTGCCAGCAGTTTGTTGTCCGGGTATGGCGGCTCCTATAATTCACCCCTCCACTTT. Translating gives CASSLLSGYGGSYNSPLHF.

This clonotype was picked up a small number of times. This CDR3 is CASSLSLSGGNEQFF. The CDR3 coding sequence is TGCGCCAGCAGCTTGAGTTTATCAGGGGGCAATGAGCAGTTCTTC. V is TRBV5-1 and J is TRBJ2-1, with 7 bases fitting TRBD1. Germline CDR1 reads SGHRS; CDR2 reads YFSETQ. CDR3 length equals 15 residues. V lost 1 base to trimming and J lost 6 bases; unmatched junction nucleotides: 7. Looking up the rest from reference TRBV5-1 and TRBJ2-1 gives the full variable domain: KAGVTQTPRYLIKTRGQQVTLSCSPISGHRSVSWYQQTPGQGLQFLFEYFSETQRNKGNFPGRFSGRQFSNSRSEMNVSTLELGDSALYLCASSLSLSGGNEQFFGPGTRLTVL.

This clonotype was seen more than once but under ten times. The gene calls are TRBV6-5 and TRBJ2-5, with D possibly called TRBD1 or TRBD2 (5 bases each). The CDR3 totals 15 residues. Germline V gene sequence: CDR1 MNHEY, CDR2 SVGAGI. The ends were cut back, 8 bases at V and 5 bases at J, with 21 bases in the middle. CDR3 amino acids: CASSLWDGRGETQYF. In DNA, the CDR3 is TGTGCCAGCTCTTTGTGGGACGGACGAGGGGAGACCCAGTACTTC.

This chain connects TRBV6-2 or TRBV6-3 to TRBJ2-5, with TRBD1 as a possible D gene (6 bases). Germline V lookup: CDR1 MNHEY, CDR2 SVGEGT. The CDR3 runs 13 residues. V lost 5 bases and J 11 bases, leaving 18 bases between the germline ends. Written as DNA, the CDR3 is TGTGCCAGCAGTGACGGACAGAGCTACAAGCAGTACTTC. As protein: CASSDGQSYKQYF.

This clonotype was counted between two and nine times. Written as DNA, the CDR3 is TGTGCCAGCAGTTACTCGCATAACTACGAGCAGTACTTC. It yields the protein CASSYSHNYEQYF. The gene calls are TRBV6-2 or TRBV6-3 and TRBJ2-7; D is uncertain. CDR1 MNHEY and CDR2 SVGEGT come from the germline V gene. V dropped 0 bases and J dropped 3 bases, with 6 bases sitting between them. This CDR3 is 13 amino acids long.

CDR3 region: CASSQVVAGEGYEQYF. CDR3 nucleotides: TGTGCCAGCAGCCAAGTGGTAGCGGGGGAAGGCTACGAGCAGTACTTC. The V and J genes are TRBV4-2 and TRBJ2-7, with 9 bases matching TRBD2. The germline V gene encodes CDR1 LGHNA and CDR2 YNFKEQ. Losses at the gene ends were 1 base for V and 3 bases for J; bases not matched to a gene: 7. The CDR3 loop spans 16 amino acids.

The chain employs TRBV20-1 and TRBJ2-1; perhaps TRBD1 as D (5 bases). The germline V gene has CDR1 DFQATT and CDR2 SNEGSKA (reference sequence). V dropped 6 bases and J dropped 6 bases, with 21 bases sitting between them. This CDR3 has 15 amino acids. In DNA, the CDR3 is TGCAGTGCAACACCCCTTGGGGCGTGGAGCAATGAGCAGTTCTTC. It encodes CSATPLGAWSNEQFF.

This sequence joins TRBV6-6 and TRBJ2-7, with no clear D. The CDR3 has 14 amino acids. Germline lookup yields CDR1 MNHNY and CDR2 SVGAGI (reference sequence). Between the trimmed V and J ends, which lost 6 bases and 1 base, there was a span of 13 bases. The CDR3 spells CASRNPGQSYEQYF. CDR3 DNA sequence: TGTGCCAGCAGAAATCCGGGTCAATCCTACGAGCAGTACTTC.

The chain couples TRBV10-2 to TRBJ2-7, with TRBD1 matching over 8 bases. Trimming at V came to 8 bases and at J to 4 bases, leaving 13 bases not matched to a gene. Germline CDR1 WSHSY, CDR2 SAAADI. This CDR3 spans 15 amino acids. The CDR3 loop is CASGQGGGLGYEQYF. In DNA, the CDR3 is TGCGCCAGCGGACAGGGTGGCGGTCTAGGATACGAGCAGTACTTC.

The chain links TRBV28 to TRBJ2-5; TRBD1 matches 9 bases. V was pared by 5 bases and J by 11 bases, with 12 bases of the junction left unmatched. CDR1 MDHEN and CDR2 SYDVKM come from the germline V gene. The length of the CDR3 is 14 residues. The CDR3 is CASSVLGTGNEQYF. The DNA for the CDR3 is TGTGCCAGCAGTGTATTGGGGACAGGGAATGAGCAGTACTTC.

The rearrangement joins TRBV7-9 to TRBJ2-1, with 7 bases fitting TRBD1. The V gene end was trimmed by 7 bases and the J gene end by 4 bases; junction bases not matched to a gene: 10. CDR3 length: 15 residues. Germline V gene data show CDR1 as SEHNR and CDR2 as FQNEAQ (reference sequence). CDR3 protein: CASNRPGQLYNEQFF. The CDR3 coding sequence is TGTGCCAGCAACCGACCGGGACAGTTATACAATGAGCAGTTCTTC. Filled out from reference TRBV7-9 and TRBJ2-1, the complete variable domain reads DTGVSQNPRHKITKRGQNVTFRCDPISEHNRLYWYRQTLGQGPEFLTYFQNEAQLEKSRLLSDRFSAERPKGSFSTLEIQRTEQGDSAMYLCASNRPGQLYNEQFFGPGTRLTVL.

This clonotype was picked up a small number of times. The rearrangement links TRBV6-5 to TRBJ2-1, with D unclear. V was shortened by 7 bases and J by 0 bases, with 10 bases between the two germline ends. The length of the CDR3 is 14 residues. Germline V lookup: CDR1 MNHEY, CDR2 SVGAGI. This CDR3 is CASKSPSSYNEQFF. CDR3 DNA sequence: TGTGCCAGCAAGTCCCCTAGCTCCTACAATGAGCAGTTCTTC.

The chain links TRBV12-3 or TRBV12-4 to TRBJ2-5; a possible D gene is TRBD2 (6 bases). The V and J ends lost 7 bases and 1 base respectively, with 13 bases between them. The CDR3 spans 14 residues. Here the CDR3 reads CASTTGEFQETQYF. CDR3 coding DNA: TGTGCCAGCACTACGGGGGAGTTCCAAGAGACCCAGTACTTC.

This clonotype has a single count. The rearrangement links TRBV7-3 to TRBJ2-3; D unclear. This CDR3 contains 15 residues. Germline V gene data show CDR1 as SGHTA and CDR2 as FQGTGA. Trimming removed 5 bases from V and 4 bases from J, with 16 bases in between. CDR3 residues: CASSPDSRVPDTQYF. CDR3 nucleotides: TGTGCCAGCAGCCCTGATTCACGGGTCCCAGATACGCAGTATTTT. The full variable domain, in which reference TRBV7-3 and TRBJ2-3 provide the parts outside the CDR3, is GAGVSQTPSNKVTEKGKYVELRCDPISGHTALYWYRQSLGQGPEFLIYFQGTGAADDSGLPNDRFFAVRPEGSVSTLKIQRTERGDSAVYLCASSPDSRVPDTQYFGPGTRLTVL.

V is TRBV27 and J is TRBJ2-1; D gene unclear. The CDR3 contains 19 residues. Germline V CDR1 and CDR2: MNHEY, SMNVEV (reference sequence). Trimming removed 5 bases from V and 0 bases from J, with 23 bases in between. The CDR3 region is CASSPLQSPGPSSYNEQFF. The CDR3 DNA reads TGTGCCAGCAGTCCACTCCAATCACCCGGGCCGAGCTCCTACAATGAGCAGTTCTTC.

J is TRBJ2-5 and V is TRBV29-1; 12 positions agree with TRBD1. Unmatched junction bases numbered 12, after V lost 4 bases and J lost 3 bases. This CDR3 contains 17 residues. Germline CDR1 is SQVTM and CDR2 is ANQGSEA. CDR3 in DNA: TGCAGCGTTGTCAAAGGGACAGGGGGCAACCCGAAAGAGACCCAGTACTTC. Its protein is CSVVKGTGGNPKETQYF.

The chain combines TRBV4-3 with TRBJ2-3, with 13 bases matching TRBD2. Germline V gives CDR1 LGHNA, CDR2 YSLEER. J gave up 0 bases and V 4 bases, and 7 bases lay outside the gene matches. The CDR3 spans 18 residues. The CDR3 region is CASSLGTSGASSTDTQYF. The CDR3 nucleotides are TGCGCCAGCAGCCTCGGGACTAGCGGGGCCTCTAGCACAGATACGCAGTATTTT.

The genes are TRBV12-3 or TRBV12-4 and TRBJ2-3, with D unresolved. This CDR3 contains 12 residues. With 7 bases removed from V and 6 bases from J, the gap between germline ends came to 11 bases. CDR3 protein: CASKGTYDTQYF. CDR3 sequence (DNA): TGTGCCAGCAAAGGCACGTACGATACGCAGTATTTT.

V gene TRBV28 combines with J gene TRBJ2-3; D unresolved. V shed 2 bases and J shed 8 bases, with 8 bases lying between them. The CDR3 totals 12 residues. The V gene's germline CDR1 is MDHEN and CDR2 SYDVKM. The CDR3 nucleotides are TGTGCCAGCAGTTTAATGGTCGGTACGCAGTATTTT. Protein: CASSLMVGTQYF.

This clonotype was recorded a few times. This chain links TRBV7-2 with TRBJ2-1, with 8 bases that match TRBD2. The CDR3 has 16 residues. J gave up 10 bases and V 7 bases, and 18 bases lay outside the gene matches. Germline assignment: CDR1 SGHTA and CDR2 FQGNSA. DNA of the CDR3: TGTGCCAGCATCACTCGCGCTAGCGGGTGGACGAGGGAGCAGTTCTTC. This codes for CASITRASGWTREQFF.

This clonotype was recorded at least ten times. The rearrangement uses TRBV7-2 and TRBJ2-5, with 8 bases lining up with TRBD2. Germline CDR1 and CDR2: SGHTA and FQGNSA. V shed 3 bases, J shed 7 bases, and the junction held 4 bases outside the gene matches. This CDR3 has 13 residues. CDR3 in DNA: TGTGCCAGCAGCTTGTCGGCGGGGGGGACCCAGTACTTC. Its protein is CASSLSAGGTQYF. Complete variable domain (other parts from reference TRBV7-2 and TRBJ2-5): GAGVSQSPSNKVTEKGKDVELRCDPISGHTALYWYRQSLGQGLEFLIYFQGNSAPDKSGLPSDRFSAERTGGSVSTLTIQRTQQEDSAVYLCASSLSAGGTQYFGPGTRLLVL.

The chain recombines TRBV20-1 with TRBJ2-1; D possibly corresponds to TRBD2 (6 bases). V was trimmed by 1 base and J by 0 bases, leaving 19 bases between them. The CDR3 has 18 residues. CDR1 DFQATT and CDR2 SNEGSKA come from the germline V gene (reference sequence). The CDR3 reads CSARVPRGTFSSYNEQFF. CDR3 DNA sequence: TGCAGTGCTAGAGTACCCCGGGGGACTTTCTCCTCCTACAATGAGCAGTTCTTC.

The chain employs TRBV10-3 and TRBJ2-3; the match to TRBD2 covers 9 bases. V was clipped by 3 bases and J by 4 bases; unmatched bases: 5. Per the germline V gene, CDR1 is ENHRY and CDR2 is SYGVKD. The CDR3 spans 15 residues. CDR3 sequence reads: CAISDGRGGPDTQYF. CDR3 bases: TGTGCCATCAGTGACGGGCGGGGGGGCCCAGATACGCAGTATTTT.

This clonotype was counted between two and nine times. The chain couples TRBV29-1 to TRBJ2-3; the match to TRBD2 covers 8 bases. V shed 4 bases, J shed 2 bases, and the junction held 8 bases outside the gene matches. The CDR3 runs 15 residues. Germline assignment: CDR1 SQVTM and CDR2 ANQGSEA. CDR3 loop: CSVADSGGPTDTQYF. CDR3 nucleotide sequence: TGCAGCGTTGCCGATTCGGGGGGGCCCACAGATACGCAGTATTTT.

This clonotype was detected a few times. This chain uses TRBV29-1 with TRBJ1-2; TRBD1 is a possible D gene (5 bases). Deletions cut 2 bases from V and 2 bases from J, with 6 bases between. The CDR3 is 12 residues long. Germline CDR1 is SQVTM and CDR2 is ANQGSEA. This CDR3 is CSVEQGNYGYTF. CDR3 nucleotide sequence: TGCAGCGTTGAACAGGGAAACTATGGCTACACCTTC.

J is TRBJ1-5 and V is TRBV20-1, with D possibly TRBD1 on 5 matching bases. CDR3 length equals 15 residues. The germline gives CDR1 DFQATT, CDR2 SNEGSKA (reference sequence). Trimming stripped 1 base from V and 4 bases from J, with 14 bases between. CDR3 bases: TGCAGTGCTAGAGGAGTTCGGACACGGAATCAGCCCCAGCATTTT. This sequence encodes CSARGVRTRNQPQHF.

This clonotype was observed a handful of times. The CDR3 DNA follows: TGCGCCAGCAGCCAAGAACCGGGGAGCTACTATGGCTACACCTTC. It specifies CASSQEPGSYYGYTF. This chain links TRBV4-3 with TRBJ1-2; D is unresolved. V lost 0 bases and J lost 3, with 11 bases in between. Germline V gene sequence: CDR1 LGHNA, CDR2 YSLEER. This CDR3 is built from 15 residues.

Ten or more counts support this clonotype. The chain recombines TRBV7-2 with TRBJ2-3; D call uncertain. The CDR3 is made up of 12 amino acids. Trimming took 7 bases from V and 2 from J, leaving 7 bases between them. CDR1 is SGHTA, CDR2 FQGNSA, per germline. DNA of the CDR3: TGTGCCAGCACCCCTTCCACAGATACGCAGTATTTT. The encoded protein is CASTPSTDTQYF.

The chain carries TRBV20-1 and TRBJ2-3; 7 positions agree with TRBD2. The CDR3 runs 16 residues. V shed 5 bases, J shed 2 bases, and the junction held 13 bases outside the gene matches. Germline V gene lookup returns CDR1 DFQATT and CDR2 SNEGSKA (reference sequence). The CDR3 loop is CSAQRTRGILTDTQYF. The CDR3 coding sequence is TGCAGTGCTCAAAGGACTAGGGGAATTCTCACAGATACGCAGTATTTT.

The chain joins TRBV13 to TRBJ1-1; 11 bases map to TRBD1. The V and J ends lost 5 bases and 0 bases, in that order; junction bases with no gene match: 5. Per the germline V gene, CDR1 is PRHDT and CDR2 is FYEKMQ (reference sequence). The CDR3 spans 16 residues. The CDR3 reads CASSTWGQGVNTEAFF. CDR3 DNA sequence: TGTGCCAGCAGCACTTGGGGACAGGGGGTGAACACTGAAGCTTTCTTT.

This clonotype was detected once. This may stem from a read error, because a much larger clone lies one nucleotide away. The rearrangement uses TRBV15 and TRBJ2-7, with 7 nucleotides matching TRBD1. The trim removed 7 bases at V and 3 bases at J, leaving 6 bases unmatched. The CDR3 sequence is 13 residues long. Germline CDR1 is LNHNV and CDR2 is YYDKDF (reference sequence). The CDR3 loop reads CATNDRDLYEQYF. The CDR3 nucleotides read TGTGCCACCAATGACAGGGACCTCTACGAGCAGTACTTC.